What follows are 2 T cell receptor beta chains derived from one specimen sequenced in a study of blood T cell repertoires in COVID-19. Some clones are missing from TCRdb's copy, which holds only in-frame ones; the method was immunoSEQ multiplex PCR. The sample includes 70,000 to 95,000 clones, about 89% of them seen just once. Sequenced: peripheral blood. The receptors were gathered from an older man with active or convalescent COVID-19.

The chain carries TRBV21-1 and TRBJ2-2; TRBD1 is the table's D call and was not checked against the DNA. TRBV21-1 is listed as a pseudogene. The CDR3 contains 14 residues. The CDR3 here is CASSKAGQGRELFF. DNA for the CDR3: TGTGCCAGCAGCAAAGCAGGACAGGGCCGGGAGCTGTTTTTT.

The chain couples TRBV29-1 to TRBJ2-6; the D gene is possibly TRBD1 (6 bases). The germline gives CDR1 SQVTM, CDR2 ANQGSEA. The ends were cut back, 5 bases at V and 9 bases at J, with 14 bases in the middle. This CDR3 comprises 13 residues. The CDR3 region has the DNA TGCAGCGTTCGTGACAGGAATGTCAACGTCCTGACTTTC. Protein product: CSVRDRNVNVLTF. Full variable domain (missing parts from reference TRBV29-1 and TRBJ2-6): SAVISQKPSRDICQRGTSLTIQCQVDSQVTMMFWYRQQPGQSLTLIATANQGSEATYESGFVIDKFPISRPNLTFSTLTVSNMSPEDSSIYLCSVRDRNVNVLTFGAGSRLTVL.